These 27 T cell receptor beta chains were all obtained from the same sample, sequenced in a study of blood T cell repertoires in COVID-19. Generated by immunoSEQ multiplex PCR, the TCRdb table keeps only in-frame clones and is missing some. This table holds 150,000 to 200,000 clones, around 90% found once. The material sequenced was peripheral blood. These TCRs come from a human donor in a cohort sampled during active COVID-19.

This rearrangement joins TRBV14 to TRBJ2-3; 10 positions agree with TRBD2. CDR1 and CDR2 from the germline V gene are SGHDN and FVKESK. The trim removed 4 bases at V and 4 bases at J, leaving 14 bases unmatched. The CDR3 totals 18 residues. CDR3 sequence reads: CASSLDSASGGPADTQYF. In nucleotides, the CDR3 is TGTGCCAGCAGCCTAGACTCGGCTAGCGGGGGCCCTGCAGATACGCAGTATTTT.

This chain connects TRBV10-1 to TRBJ2-7; tentative D call: TRBD2 (5 bases). CDR3 length: 15 amino acids. Germline values: CDR1 WNHNN, CDR2 SYGVQD (reference sequence). Trimming removed 0 bases from V and 2 bases from J, with 11 bases in between. The CDR3 sequence is CASSESGRGPYEQYF. Here the CDR3 DNA reads TGCGCCAGCAGTGAGTCTGGGCGAGGGCCCTACGAGCAGTACTTC.

This chain uses TRBV5-1 with TRBJ1-2; tentatively, D is TRBD1 (5 bases). CDR1 is SGHRS, CDR2 YFSETQ, per germline. There are 15 residues in the CDR3. V was clipped by 3 bases and J by 4 bases, with 16 bases between them. This CDR3 is CASSSQPGSSYGYTF. DNA for the CDR3: TGCGCCAGCAGCTCCCAGCCAGGGTCCTCCTATGGCTACACCTTC. The full variable domain, in which reference TRBV5-1 and TRBJ1-2 provide the parts outside the CDR3, is KAGVTQTPRYLIKTRGQQVTLSCSPISGHRSVSWYQQTPGQGLQFLFEYFSETQRNKGNFPGRFSGRQFSNSRSEMNVSTLELGDSALYLCASSSQPGSSYGYTFGSGTRLTVV.

The CDR3 region is CASTPASGRTDTQYF. The CDR3 DNA sequence: TGTGCCAGCACCCCGGCTAGCGGGCGCACAGATACGCAGTATTTT. The J gene is TRBJ2-3, the V gene TRBV6-5; 8 bases are a match to TRBD2. This CDR3 has 15 residues. CDR1 and CDR2 (germline): MNHEY, SVGAGI. Unmatched junction bases numbered 7, after V lost 7 bases and J lost 1 base.

The count of this clone is one. The chain couples TRBV9 to TRBJ1-4; the D gene is possibly TRBD1 (5 bases). V lost 0 bases and J lost 8, with 11 bases in between. The CDR3 contains 14 residues. Per the germline V gene, CDR1 is SGDLS and CDR2 is YYNGEE. CDR3 in DNA: TGTGCCAGCAGCGTAGCGGGGGTCGGCGAAAAACTGTTTTTT. It specifies CASSVAGVGEKLFF.

The chain has TRBV19 and TRBJ1-1, with TRBD1 as a possible D gene (6 bases). The germline gives CDR1 LNHDA, CDR2 SQIVND (reference sequence). The length of the CDR3 is 15 residues. V lost 5 bases and J lost 5, with 18 bases in between. The CDR3 DNA sequence: TGTGCCAGTAGTTTCCGGGGGGGGGCTAATACTGAAGCTTTCTTT. This sequence encodes CASSFRGGANTEAFF.

The chain has TRBV9 and TRBJ1-3, with D maybe TRBD1 (6 bases). V was clipped by 1 base and J by 3 bases, with 14 bases between them. The CDR3 totals 16 residues. In germline, CDR1 is SGDLS, CDR2 YYNGEE. CDR3 DNA: TGTGCCAGCAGCGTAAAAAAGGACAGTAATGGAAACACCATATATTTT. Its translation: CASSVKKDSNGNTIYF.

The chain uses TRBV18 and TRBJ2-7; 9 bases agree with TRBD1. This CDR3 has 15 residues. Trimming at V came to 6 bases and at J to 1 base, leaving 7 bases not matched to a gene. Per germline, CDR1 KGHSH and CDR2 LQKENI. The CDR3, as DNA: TGTGCCAGCTCTCCCCGGGACAGGGCGTCCTACGAGCAGTACTTC. Translation gives CASSPRDRASYEQYF.

This clone was observed a single time. The chain uses TRBV3-1 (or the pseudogene TRBV3-2) and TRBJ1-2, with TRBD1 as a possible D gene (6 bases). The CDR3 loop spans 16 amino acids. Germline V gene data show CDR1 as LGHDT and CDR2 as YNNKEL (reference sequence). Trimming stripped 5 bases from V and 1 base from J, with 17 bases between. The CDR3 nucleotides read TGTGCCAGCAGCAAGTCCACAGGGAATAATAACTATGGCTACACCTTC. Protein product: CASSKSTGNNNYGYTF.

V gene TRBV3-1 (or the pseudogene TRBV3-2) combines with J gene TRBJ1-5, with D possibly TRBD1 on 6 matching bases. Between the trimmed V and J ends, which lost 3 bases and 1 base, there was a span of 7 bases. Germline V gene data show CDR1 as LGHDT and CDR2 as YNNKEL (reference sequence). The CDR3 totals 14 residues. In DNA form, the CDR3 reads TGTGCCAGCAGCCACGGGACAAGCAATCAGCCCCAGCATTTT. The encoded protein is CASSHGTSNQPQHF.

This chain connects TRBV18 to TRBJ1-5; 7 nucleotides line up with TRBD1. The CDR3 is made up of 14 amino acids. Trimming took 4 bases from V and 6 from J; bases not matched to a gene: 6. Germline CDR1 KGHSH, CDR2 LQKENI. This CDR3 is CASSLDRVGQPQHF. CDR3 bases: TGTGCCAGCTCACTTGACAGGGTTGGTCAGCCCCAGCATTTT.

This chain connects TRBV6-5 to TRBJ2-7; TRBD1 matches at 7 bases. The V gene's germline CDR1 is MNHEY and CDR2 SVGAGI. Unmatched junction bases numbered 3, after V lost 2 bases and J lost 2 bases. The length of the CDR3 is 14 residues. CDR3 protein: CASSYRDRPYEQYF. As DNA, the CDR3 is TGTGCCAGCAGTTACCGGGACAGACCCTACGAGCAGTACTTC.

The J gene is TRBJ2-2, the V gene TRBV5-5; 11 nucleotides agree with TRBD2. CDR3 length: 17 amino acids. With V trimmed by 1 base and J by 4 bases, 6 bases remained unmatched. In germline, CDR1 is SGHKS, CDR2 YYEKEE (reference sequence). CDR3 bases: TGTGCCAGCAGCTTGACTAGCGGGAGTTCTATCACCGGGGAGCTGTTTTTT. Residues: CASSLTSGSSITGELFF.

The gene calls are TRBV27 and TRBJ1-2; a weak D match, TRBD1 (5 bases). Trimming took off 4 bases at V and 2 bases at J, with 8 bases between the two ends. Germline V gives CDR1 MNHEY, CDR2 SMNVEV (reference sequence). The CDR3 sequence is 13 residues long. The DNA for the CDR3 is TGTGCCAGCAGTTCCCCAGGGAACTATGGCTACACCTTC. Amino acids: CASSSPGNYGYTF.

This clone was seen only once. The chain couples TRBV7-2 to TRBJ2-1; TRBD2 matches at 14 bases. The CDR3 runs 15 residues. Germline V CDR1 and CDR2: SGHTA, FQGNSA. With 5 bases clipped from V and 8 bases from J, the junction kept 5 bases outside the gene matches. CDR3 bases: TGTGCCAGCAGCCCGGGACTAGCGGGAGATGATGAGCAGTTCTTC. This encodes CASSPGLAGDDEQFF.

The chain is built from TRBV27 and TRBJ2-3, with 12 bases fitting TRBD1. V lost 3 bases to trimming and J lost 3 bases; unmatched junction nucleotides: 1. The CDR3 spans 15 residues. The germline V gene has CDR1 MNHEY and CDR2 SMNVEV (reference sequence). The CDR3 DNA reads as TGTGCCAGCAGTTTGGGACAGGGGGCAACAGATACGCAGTATTTT. Its translation is CASSLGQGATDTQYF.

This rearrangement joins TRBV28 to TRBJ2-7; a possible D gene is TRBD1 (5 bases). This CDR3 has 16 amino acids. Germline values: CDR1 MDHEN, CDR2 SYDVKM. V shed 4 bases and J shed 3 bases, with 19 bases lying between them. CDR3 coding DNA: TGTGCCAGCAGTTCGACAGAGACCAAGGGTGGCTACGAGCAGTACTTC. It specifies CASSSTETKGGYEQYF. Based on the CDR3 plus reference TRBV28 and TRBJ2-7, the full variable domain is DVKVTQSSRYLVKRTGEKVFLECVQDMDHENMFWYRQDPGLGLRLIYFSYDVKMKEKGDIPEGYSVSREKKERFSLILESASTNQTSMYLCASSSTETKGGYEQYFGPGTRLTVT.

This rearrangement joins TRBV5-3 to TRBJ2-7, with TRBD1 matching 7 bases. TRBV5-3 is marked as an open reading frame, function uncertain. This CDR3 region has 15 residues. J gave up 0 bases and V 6 bases, and 9 bases lay outside the gene matches. Written as DNA, the CDR3 is TGTGCCAGAACTTACGGGACAGCTAGCTCCTACGAGCAGTACTTC. This encodes CARTYGTASSYEQYF.

The chain is built from TRBV4-2 and TRBJ2-7; D is perhaps TRBD1 (6 bases). Trimming removed 0 bases at V and 0 bases at J, with 18 bases between. This CDR3 is 18 amino acids long. Per germline, CDR1 LGHNA and CDR2 YNFKEQ. The CDR3 protein is CASSQDAPSTGSSYEQYF. In DNA form, the CDR3 reads TGTGCCAGCAGCCAAGATGCGCCATCCACAGGGAGCTCCTACGAGCAGTACTTC.

This chain links TRBV19 with TRBJ2-7; 8 bases are shared with TRBD1. Per germline, CDR1 LNHDA and CDR2 SQIVND (reference sequence). The CDR3 runs to 14 residues. V lost 3 bases to trimming and J lost 7 bases; unmatched junction nucleotides: 8. Here the CDR3 reads CASSIQAGGKEQYF. The CDR3 coding sequence is TGTGCCAGTAGTATTCAGGCAGGGGGCAAGGAGCAGTACTTC.

The table lists this clone with a count of one. The rearrangement uses TRBV4-3 and TRBJ1-2; 8 positions agree with TRBD1. The CDR3 length is 14 residues. Germline CDR1 reads LGHNA; CDR2 reads YSLEER. With 2 bases clipped from V and 4 bases from J, the junction kept 3 bases outside the gene matches. CDR3 in DNA: TGCGCCAGCAGCCAAACAGGGGGAAGCTATGGCTACACCTTC. It is translated as CASSQTGGSYGYTF.

V is TRBV27 and J is TRBJ2-3; 11 bases are shared with TRBD1. The germline CDR1 and CDR2 sequences are MNHEY and SMNVEV (reference sequence). The CDR3 consists of 15 residues. The J segment lost 5 bases and the V segment lost 2 bases, leaving 3 bases of the junction unmatched. The CDR3 nucleotides read TGTGCCAGCAGTTTAGAGGGACAGGGGGAAGATACGCAGTATTTT. As protein: CASSLEGQGEDTQYF.

The chain carries TRBV6-5 and TRBJ1-1; 8 bases are a match to TRBD1. V shed 8 bases and J 1 base; nucleotides not matched to a gene: 6. CDR1 and CDR2 from the germline V gene are MNHEY and SVGAGI. The CDR3 loop spans 14 amino acids. The CDR3 here is CASRGQGSNTEAFF. The CDR3 nucleotides are TGTGCCAGCCGAGGACAGGGTTCGAACACTGAAGCTTTCTTT.

The J gene is TRBJ2-1, the V gene TRBV5-6; TRBD2 matches at 10 bases. This CDR3 is built from 16 residues. CDR1 is SGHDT, CDR2 YYEEEE, per germline. The ends lost 4 bases at V and 5 bases at J; junction bases unmatched: 9. Written as DNA, the CDR3 is TGTGCCAGCAGCCTCCTGTGGACTAGCGGAGACAATGAGCAGTTCTTC. This codes for CASSLLWTSGDNEQFF.

The chain has TRBV28 and TRBJ2-7, with a possible D match to TRBD2 (7 bases). V was clipped by 1 base and J by 4 bases, with 11 bases between them. Germline CDR1 and CDR2: MDHEN and SYDVKM. CDR3 length: 14 residues. For the CDR3, the DNA is TGTGCCAGCAGTTTATTACAGGGAGGGTACGAGCAGTACTTC. Translating gives CASSLLQGGYEQYF.

This sequence joins TRBV5-4 and TRBJ1-2; D is possibly TRBD1 (5 bases). The CDR3 spans 12 residues. CDR1 and CDR2 (germline): SGHNT, YYREEE (reference sequence). V dropped 4 bases and J dropped 8 bases, with 12 bases sitting between them. In nucleotides, the CDR3 is TGTGCCAGCAGCCCGGGACTAGGAGGCTACACCTTC. This encodes CASSPGLGGYTF.

The table lists this clone with a count of one. The chain links TRBV7-2 to TRBJ1-4; D is possibly TRBD1 (6 bases). The length of the CDR3 is 15 residues. Trimming left V 5 bases short and J 0 bases short, with 10 bases between. The V gene's germline CDR1 is SGHTA and CDR2 FQGNSA. CDR3 loop: CASSPDRSTNEKLFF. The DNA of the CDR3 is TGTGCCAGCAGCCCGGACAGATCAACTAATGAAAAACTGTTTTTT.